The 14 T cell receptor beta chains in this list originate from one sample, sequenced in a study of blood T cell repertoires in COVID-19. The protocol was immunoSEQ multiplex PCR, while the TCRdb copy is restricted to in-frame clones and leaves out a portion. The sample contains 280,000 or so clones, about 90% of which appear only once. Sequenced sample: PBMCs or T cells enriched from blood (not recorded which). Every receptor here comes from a woman younger than 35 with acute COVID-19.

This chain uses TRBV7-3 with TRBJ2-3; D unclear. This CDR3 region has 16 residues. V lost 3 bases to trimming and J lost 0 bases, with 13 bases between them. CDR1 and CDR2 from the germline V gene are SGHTA and FQGTGA. The CDR3 loop is CASSFYGGSSTDTQYF. The CDR3 DNA reads TGTGCCAGCAGCTTTTACGGCGGTTCTAGCACAGATACGCAGTATTTT.

The J gene is TRBJ2-7, the V gene TRBV27; the match to TRBD2 covers 8 bases. The CDR3 contains 15 residues. V was pared by 5 bases and J by 6 bases, with 12 bases of the junction left unmatched. Germline V gene data show CDR1 as MNHEY and CDR2 as SMNVEV (reference sequence). Here the CDR3 reads CASSPRTSLVSEQYF. CDR3 nucleotides: TGTGCCAGCAGTCCCCGGACTAGCTTGGTTTCCGAGCAGTACTTC.

This chain links TRBV28 with TRBJ2-3, with 12 positions matching TRBD2. The germline V gene has CDR1 MDHEN and CDR2 SYDVKM. The CDR3 consists of 18 residues. J gave up 6 bases and V 3 bases, and 13 bases lay outside the gene matches. CDR3 in DNA: TGTGCCAGCAGTTTCGGTGGGGCTAGCGGGAGGGATGGGGATACGCAGTATTTT. Translating it yields CASSFGGASGRDGDTQYF.

The chain employs TRBV4-2 and TRBJ2-7, with TRBD2 matching over 11 bases. The CDR3 covers 15 residues. Germline V gives CDR1 LGHNA, CDR2 YNFKEQ. V trimming: 0 bases; J trimming: 3 bases; junction bases outside the gene matches: 1. The CDR3 loop reads CASSQDGTSGYEQYF. CDR3 DNA: TGTGCCAGCAGCCAAGATGGGACTAGCGGCTACGAGCAGTACTTC.

This chain joins TRBV15 and TRBJ2-3; possible D gene TRBD2, 6 bases. Germline-derived CDR1 and CDR2 are LNHNV and YYDKDF (reference sequence). The CDR3 totals 17 residues. V was shortened by 1 base and J by 0 bases, with 14 bases between the two germline ends. The CDR3 spells CATSRGLGGTSTDTQYF. The DNA of the CDR3 is TGTGCCACCAGCAGAGGGCTTGGCGGGACTAGCACAGATACGCAGTATTTT.

This chain connects TRBV5-8 to TRBJ1-5, with D possibly TRBD1 on 6 matching bases. The CDR3 spans 15 residues. Germline V lookup: CDR1 SGHTS, CDR2 YDEGEE. Trimming took off 5 bases at V and 1 base at J, with 13 bases between the two ends. Written as DNA, the CDR3 is TGTGCCAGCAGGCGGCAGGGGTTAAGCAATCAGCCCCAGCATTTT. Protein product: CASRRQGLSNQPQHF.

The chain uses TRBV7-3 and TRBJ2-1, with TRBD2 matching over 9 bases. The CDR3 has 14 residues. The germline gives CDR1 SGHTA, CDR2 FQGTGA. After removal of 2 bases from V and 5 bases from J, the junction contained 1 base not matched to a gene. This CDR3 is CASSLLAGHNEQFF. CDR3 bases: TGTGCCAGCAGCTTACTAGCGGGGCACAATGAGCAGTTCTTC. Supplemented by reference TRBV7-3 and TRBJ2-1, the full variable domain reads GAGVSQTPSNKVTEKGKYVELRCDPISGHTALYWYRQSLGQGPEFLIYFQGTGAADDSGLPNDRFFAVRPEGSVSTLKIQRTERGDSAVYLCASSLLAGHNEQFFGPGTRLTVL.

This clone has just a few counts. The chain combines TRBV2 with TRBJ1-2; the match to TRBD1 covers 9 bases. The junction had 11 bases not matched to a gene; V was cut back by 0 bases and J by 6 bases. The CDR3 spans 17 residues. Germline lookup yields CDR1 SNHLY and CDR2 FYNNEI. Here the CDR3 DNA reads TGTGCCAGCAGTGAAGCCGGGACAGGGACCCTTAAGCATGGCTACACCTTC. Translated: CASSEAGTGTLKHGYTF.

V and J are TRBV11-2 and TRBJ1-1; no definite D call. Trimming took off 3 bases at V and 1 base at J, with 9 bases between the two ends. Germline values: CDR1 SGHAT, CDR2 FQNNGV. The CDR3 contains 14 residues. The CDR3, as DNA: TGTGCCAGCAGCTTTCGGGGTCAGAACACTGAAGCTTTCTTT. This codes for CASSFRGQNTEAFF.

The V call is TRBV5-4, the J call TRBJ2-3; 8 nucleotides match TRBD2. Trimming cost V 2 bases and J 1 base; bases outside gene matches: 0. The CDR3 spans 14 residues. Germline V gives CDR1 SGHNT, CDR2 YYREEE (reference sequence). In DNA, the CDR3 is TGTGCCAGCAGCTTTAGCGGGGGCACAGATACGCAGTATTTT. Translating it yields CASSFSGGTDTQYF.

This chain links TRBV3-1 (or the pseudogene TRBV3-2) with TRBJ1-2, with TRBD1 matching over 9 bases. Germline CDR1 is LGHDT and CDR2 is YNNKEL (reference sequence). The CDR3 length is 14 residues. The ends lost 4 bases at V and 4 bases at J; junction bases unmatched: 4. CDR3 region: CASSLQGAGYGYTF. The CDR3 DNA sequence: TGTGCCAGCAGCCTACAGGGGGCTGGCTATGGCTACACCTTC.

CDR3 sequence reads: CASSPRTSGSLSTGELFF. In DNA, the CDR3 is TGTGCCAGCAGCCCAAGGACTAGCGGGAGCTTATCCACCGGGGAGCTGTTTTTT. The chain joins TRBV5-5 to TRBJ2-2, with 13 bases aligning to TRBD2. The CDR3 is 18 residues long. The J segment lost 4 bases and the V segment lost 4 bases, leaving 10 bases of the junction unmatched. CDR1 SGHKS and CDR2 YYEKEE come from the germline V gene (reference sequence).

The rearrangement uses TRBV6-2 or TRBV6-3 and TRBJ1-1; 11 bases are shared with TRBD1. The V gene end was trimmed by 6 bases and the J gene end by 5 bases; junction bases not matched to a gene: 11. Looked up from germline, CDR1 is MNHEY and CDR2 is SVGEGT. The CDR3 contains 16 residues. In DNA form, the CDR3 reads TGTGCCAGCAGCGACCACGGACAGGGGGCAATGACTGAAGCTTTCTTT. Translation: CASSDHGQGAMTEAFF.

The chain couples TRBV6-5 to TRBJ1-2, with D perhaps TRBD1 (5 bases). CDR1 and CDR2 (germline): MNHEY, SVGAGI. This CDR3 is built from 14 residues. With 5 bases removed from V and 2 bases from J, the gap between germline ends came to 12 bases. CDR3 residues: CASSRRDANYGYTF. Here the CDR3 DNA reads TGTGCCAGCAGTCGGCGGGACGCAAACTATGGCTACACCTTC.